Listed below are T cell receptor beta chains from one sample, sequenced in a study of monozygotic twins with inflammatory bowel disease. After re-calling the 5' RACE reads, TCRdb lists one entry per CDR3 protein, DNA absent. This table holds around 380,000 distinct CDR3 sequences. The specimen sequenced was blood. The receptors originated from a human donor with ulcerative colitis or Crohn's disease, or a healthy co-twin of an affected twin (not recorded which). The CDR3 runs from the conserved cysteine through the conserved F or W.

j_call	v_call	cdr3_aa
TRBJ1-2	TRBV5-1	CASSSAGTGILGYTF
TRBJ2-3	TRBV27	CASSSARSAPSTDTQYF
TRBJ2-1	TRBV20-1	CSARWIRYNEQFF
TRBJ2-7	TRBV5-1	CASSYGQIYEQYF
TRBJ1-5	TRBV10-3	CAIPQGTDQPQHF
TRBJ2-1	TRBV5-1	CASSPGPRPDNEQFF
TRBJ1-4	TRBV15	CATSTRSGLGEKLFF
TRBJ1-2	TRBV4-1	CASSQDRPEGADYGYTF
TRBJ1-6	TRBV20-1	CSFARTANSPLHF
TRBJ2-1	TRBV20-1	CSARDFHGRYYNEQFF
TRBJ2-3	TRBV4-2	CASSQVGLASDTQYF
TRBJ2-3	TRBV30	CAWRQAGTDTQYF
TRBJ2-3	TRBV27	CASSWGSGPTDTQYF
TRBJ2-3	TRBV15	CATSLGTSGATDTQYF
TRBJ1-5	TRBV6-1	CASSSGAWGNQPQHF
TRBJ2-2	TRBV5-1	CASSLSLGSLTGELFF